This TCR beta chain was sequenced for a study of Ad26.COV2.S vaccination and SARS-CoV-2 variants. Study background: As a participant in COV1001, the donor was in the Ad26.COV2.S trial arm. Intramuscular Ad26.COV2.S doses were given once or twice, 56 days apart.

The repertoire was sequenced with immunoSEQ multiplex PCR; TCRdb's copy has only in-frame clones and lacks some. Here the sample spans 200,000 to 300,000 clones, roughly 90% being singletons. Treatment denoted: around 19 received Ad26.COV2.S at low or high dose, single or two shots; about 5 received placebo; per-sample allocation not given. Specimens were obtained on day 63 following the first vaccine or placebo injection. Germline-derived CDR1 and CDR2 are MNHEY and SVGAGI. V was trimmed by 8 bases and J by 7 bases, leaving 17 bases between them. The CDR3 is 14 amino acids. The clonotype originates from a person aged 18 to 59 who received the Ad26.COV2.S COVID-19 vaccine or a placebo. The sample was peripheral blood, taken in a trial of Ad26.COV2.S vaccine versus placebo. This rearrangement joins TRBV6-5 to TRBJ1-4; possible D gene TRBD1, 5 bases. This CDR3 is CASRGGYFSEKLFF. CDR3 in DNA: TGTGCCAGCCGCGGGGGGTACTTCTCTGAAAAACTGTTTTTT.